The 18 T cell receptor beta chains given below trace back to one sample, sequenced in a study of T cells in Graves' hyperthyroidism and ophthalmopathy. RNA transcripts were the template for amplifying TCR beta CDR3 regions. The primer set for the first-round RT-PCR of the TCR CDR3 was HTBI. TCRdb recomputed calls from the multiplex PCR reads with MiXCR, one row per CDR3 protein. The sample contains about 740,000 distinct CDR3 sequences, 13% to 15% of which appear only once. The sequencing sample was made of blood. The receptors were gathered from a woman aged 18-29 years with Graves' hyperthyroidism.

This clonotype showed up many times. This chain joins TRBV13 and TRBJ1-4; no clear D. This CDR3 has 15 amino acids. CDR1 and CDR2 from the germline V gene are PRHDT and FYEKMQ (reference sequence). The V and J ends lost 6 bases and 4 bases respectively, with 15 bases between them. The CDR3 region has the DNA TGTGCCAGCAGACGTCGTTGGAGTAGTAATGAAAAACTGTTTTTT. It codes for CASRRRWSSNEKLFF.

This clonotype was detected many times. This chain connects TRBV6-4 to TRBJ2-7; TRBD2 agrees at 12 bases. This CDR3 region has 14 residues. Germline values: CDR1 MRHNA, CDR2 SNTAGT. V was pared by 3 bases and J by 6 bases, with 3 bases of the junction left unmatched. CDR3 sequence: CASSELAGGSEQYF. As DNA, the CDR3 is TGTGCCAGCAGTGAACTAGCGGGAGGAAGCGAGCAGTACTTC.

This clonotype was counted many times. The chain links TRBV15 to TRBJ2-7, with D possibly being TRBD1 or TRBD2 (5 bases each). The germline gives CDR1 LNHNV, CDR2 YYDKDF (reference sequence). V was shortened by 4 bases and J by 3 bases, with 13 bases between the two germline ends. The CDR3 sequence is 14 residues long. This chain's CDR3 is CATSMGRSHYEQYF. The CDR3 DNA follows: TGTGCCACCAGCATGGGACGTTCGCACTACGAGCAGTACTTC.

The CDR3 loop reads CATSGARKLGAKNIQYF. Written as DNA, the CDR3 is TGTGCCACCAGCGGGGCCCGGAAGTTAGGGGCCAAAAACATTCAGTACTTC. The chain has TRBV15 and TRBJ2-4; possible D gene TRBD1, 5 bases. V was clipped by 5 bases and J by 1 base, with 18 bases between them. Germline loops: CDR1 LNHNV, CDR2 YYDKDF (reference sequence). The length of the CDR3 is 17 residues. Looking up the rest from reference TRBV15 and TRBJ2-4 gives the full variable domain: DAMVIQNPRYQVTQFGKPVTLSCSQTLNHNVMYWYQQKSSQAPKLLFHYYDKDFNNEADTPDNFQSRRPNTSFCFLDIRSPGLGDTAMYLCATSGARKLGAKNIQYFGAGTRLSVL.

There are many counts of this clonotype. In DNA form, the CDR3 reads TGTGCCAGCAGTTACTCCAGGGAGGGTATGAACACTGAAGCTTTCTTT. Amino acid sequence: CASSYSREGMNTEAFF. The V and J genes are TRBV6-5 and TRBJ1-1, with D possibly TRBD1 on 5 matching bases. This CDR3 is built from 16 residues. Per the germline V gene, CDR1 is MNHEY and CDR2 is SVGAGI. V was pared by 0 bases and J by 0 bases, with 11 bases between.

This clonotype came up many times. This CDR3 is CASSSHRRTDFYGYTF. In DNA form, the CDR3 reads TGTGCCAGCAGTTCTCACCGCCGGACAGACTTCTATGGCTACACCTTC. The chain employs TRBV12-3 or TRBV12-4 and TRBJ1-2; tentative D call: TRBD1 (6 bases). The V end lost 4 bases, the J end lost 4 bases, and 19 bases lay between the germline ends. There are 16 residues in the CDR3.

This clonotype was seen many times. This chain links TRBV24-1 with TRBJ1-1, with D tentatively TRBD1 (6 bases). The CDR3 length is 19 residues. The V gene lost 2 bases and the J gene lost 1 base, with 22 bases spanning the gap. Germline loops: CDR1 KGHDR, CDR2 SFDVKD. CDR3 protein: CATSDCFRQVTMGNTEAFF. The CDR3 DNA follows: TGTGCCACCAGTGATTGTTTCCGACAGGTCACCATGGGGAACACTGAAGCTTTCTTT.

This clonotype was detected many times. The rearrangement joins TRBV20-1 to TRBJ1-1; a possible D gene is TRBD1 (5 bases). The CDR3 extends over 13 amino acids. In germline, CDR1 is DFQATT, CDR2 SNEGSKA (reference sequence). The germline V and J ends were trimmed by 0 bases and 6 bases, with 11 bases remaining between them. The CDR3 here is CSARDLVGPEAFF. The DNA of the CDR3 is TGCAGTGCTAGAGATCTCGTGGGGCCTGAAGCTTTCTTT.

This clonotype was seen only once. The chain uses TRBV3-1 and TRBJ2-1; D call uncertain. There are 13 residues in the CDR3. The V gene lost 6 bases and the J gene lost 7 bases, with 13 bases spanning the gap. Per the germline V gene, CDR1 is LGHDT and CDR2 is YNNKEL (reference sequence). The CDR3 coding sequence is TGTGCCAGCAGTCGACTGGACGGTAATGAGCAGTTCTTC. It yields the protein CASSRLDGNEQFF.

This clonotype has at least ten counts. The CDR3: CASSPTGPFQETQYF. In nucleotides, the CDR3 is TGTGCCAGCAGCCCAACAGGCCCTTTCCAAGAGACCCAGTACTTC. The rearrangement joins TRBV7-2 to TRBJ2-5; D perhaps matches TRBD1 (5 bases). Trimming took off 5 bases at V and 1 base at J, with 14 bases between the two ends. Per germline, CDR1 SGHTA and CDR2 FQGNSA. The CDR3 extends over 15 amino acids.

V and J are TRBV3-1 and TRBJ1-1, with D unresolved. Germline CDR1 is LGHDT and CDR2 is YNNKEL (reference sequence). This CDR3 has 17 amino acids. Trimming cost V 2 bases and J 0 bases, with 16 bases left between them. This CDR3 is CASSQLNSFYMNTEAFF. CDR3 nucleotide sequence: TGTGCCAGCAGCCAATTAAACAGTTTTTACATGAACACTGAAGCTTTCTTT.

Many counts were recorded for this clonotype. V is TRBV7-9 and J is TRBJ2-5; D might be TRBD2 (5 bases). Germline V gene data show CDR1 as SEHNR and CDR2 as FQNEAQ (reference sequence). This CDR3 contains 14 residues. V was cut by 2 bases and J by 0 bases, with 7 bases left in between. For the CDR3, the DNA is TGTGCCAGCAGCTTATCGGGAAACCAAGAGACCCAGTACTTC. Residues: CASSLSGNQETQYF.

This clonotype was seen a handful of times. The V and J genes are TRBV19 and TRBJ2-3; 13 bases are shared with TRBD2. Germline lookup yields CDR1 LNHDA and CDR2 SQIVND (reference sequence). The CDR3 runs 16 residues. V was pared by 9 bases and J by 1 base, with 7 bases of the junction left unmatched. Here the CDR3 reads CASRTSGSGGTDTQYF. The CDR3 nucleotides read TGTGCCAGCCGGACTAGCGGGAGTGGGGGCACAGATACGCAGTATTTT. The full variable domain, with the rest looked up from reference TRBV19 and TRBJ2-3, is DGGITQSPKYLFRKEGQNVTLSCEQNLNHDAMYWYRQDPGQGLRLIYYSQIVNDFQKGDIAEGYSVSREKKESFPLTVTSAQKNPTAFYLCASRTSGSGGTDTQYFGPGTRLTVL.

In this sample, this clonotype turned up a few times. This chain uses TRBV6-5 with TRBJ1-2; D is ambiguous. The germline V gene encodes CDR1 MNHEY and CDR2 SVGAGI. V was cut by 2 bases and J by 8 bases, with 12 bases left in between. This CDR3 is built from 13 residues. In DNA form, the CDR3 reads TGTGCCAGCAGTTACGGGCAGGCAGGCGGCTACACCTTC. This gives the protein CASSYGQAGGYTF.

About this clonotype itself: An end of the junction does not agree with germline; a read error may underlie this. DNA of the CDR3: TGTGCCAGCAGCTCGCCAAACAGTTTCGAAGAGACCCAGTGCTTC. It specifies CASSSPNSFEETQCF. The J gene is TRBJ2-5, the V gene TRBV7-9; D not certain. CDR1 and CDR2 from the germline V gene are SEHNR and FQNEAQ (reference sequence). This CDR3 comprises 15 residues.

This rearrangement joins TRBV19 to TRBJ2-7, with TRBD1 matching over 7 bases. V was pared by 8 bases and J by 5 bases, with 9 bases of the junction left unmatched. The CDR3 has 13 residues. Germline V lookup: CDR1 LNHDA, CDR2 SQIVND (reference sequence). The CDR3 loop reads CASPPPTGHEQYF. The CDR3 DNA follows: TGTGCCAGTCCCCCGCCGACAGGGCACGAGCAGTACTTC.

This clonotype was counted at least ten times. The CDR3 DNA follows: TGTGCCAGCAGCCAAATCCGGGATGAGCAGTTCTTC. This encodes CASSQIRDEQFF. The V gene is TRBV3-1, the J gene TRBJ2-1; D gene ambiguous. In germline, CDR1 is LGHDT, CDR2 YNNKEL (reference sequence). The CDR3 loop spans 12 amino acids. V was trimmed by 2 bases and J by 8 bases, leaving 7 bases between them.

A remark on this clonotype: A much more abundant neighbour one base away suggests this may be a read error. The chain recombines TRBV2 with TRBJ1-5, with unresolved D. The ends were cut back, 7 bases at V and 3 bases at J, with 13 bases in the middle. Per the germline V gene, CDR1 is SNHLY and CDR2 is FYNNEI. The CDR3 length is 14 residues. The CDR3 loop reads CASTPGRLNQPQHF. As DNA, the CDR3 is TGTGCCAGCACCCCCGGCAGGCTCAATCAGCCCCAGCATTTT.